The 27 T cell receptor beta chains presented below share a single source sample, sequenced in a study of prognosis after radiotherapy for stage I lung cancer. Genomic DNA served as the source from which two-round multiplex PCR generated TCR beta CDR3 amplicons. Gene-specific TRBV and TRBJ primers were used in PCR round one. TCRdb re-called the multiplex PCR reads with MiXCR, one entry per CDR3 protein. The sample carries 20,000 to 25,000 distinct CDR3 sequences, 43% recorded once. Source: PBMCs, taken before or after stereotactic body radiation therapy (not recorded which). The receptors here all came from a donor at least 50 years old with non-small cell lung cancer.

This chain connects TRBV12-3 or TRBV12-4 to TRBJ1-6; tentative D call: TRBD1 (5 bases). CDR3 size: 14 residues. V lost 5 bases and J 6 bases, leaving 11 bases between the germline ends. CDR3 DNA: TGTGCCAGCAGTACCAGGGTGGGTAATTCACCCCTCCACTTT. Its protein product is CASSTRVGNSPLHF.

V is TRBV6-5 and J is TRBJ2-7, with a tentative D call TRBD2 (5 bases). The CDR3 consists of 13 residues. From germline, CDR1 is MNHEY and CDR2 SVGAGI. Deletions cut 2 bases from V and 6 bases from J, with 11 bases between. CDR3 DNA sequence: TGTGCCAGCAGTTACGGGTCTGGAGGCGAGCAGTACTTC. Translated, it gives CASSYGSGGEQYF.

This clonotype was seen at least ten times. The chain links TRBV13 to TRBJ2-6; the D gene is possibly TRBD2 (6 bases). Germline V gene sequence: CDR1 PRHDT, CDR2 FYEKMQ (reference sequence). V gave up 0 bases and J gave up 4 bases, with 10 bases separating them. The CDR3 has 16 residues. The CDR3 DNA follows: TGTGCCAGCAGCTTAGGGCGGGGCCGAGGGGCCAACGTCCTGACTTTC. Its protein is CASSLGRGRGANVLTF.

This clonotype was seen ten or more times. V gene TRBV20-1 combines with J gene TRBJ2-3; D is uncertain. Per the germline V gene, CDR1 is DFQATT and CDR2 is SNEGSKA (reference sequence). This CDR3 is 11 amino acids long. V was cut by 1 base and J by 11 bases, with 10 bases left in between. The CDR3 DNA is TGCAGTGCTAGAGCTGCCAAGAGGCAGTATTTT. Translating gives CSARAAKRQYF.

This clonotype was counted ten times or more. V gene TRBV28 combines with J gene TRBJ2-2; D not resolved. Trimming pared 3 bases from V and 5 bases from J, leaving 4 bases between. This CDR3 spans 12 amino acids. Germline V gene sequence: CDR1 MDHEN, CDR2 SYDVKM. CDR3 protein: CASSLWTGELFF. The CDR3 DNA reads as TGTGCCAGCAGTTTGTGGACCGGGGAGCTGTTTTTT. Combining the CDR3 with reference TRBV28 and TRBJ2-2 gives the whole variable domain DVKVTQSSRYLVKRTGEKVFLECVQDMDHENMFWYRQDPGLGLRLIYFSYDVKMKEKGDIPEGYSVSREKKERFSLILESASTNQTSMYLCASSLWTGELFFGEGSRLTVL.

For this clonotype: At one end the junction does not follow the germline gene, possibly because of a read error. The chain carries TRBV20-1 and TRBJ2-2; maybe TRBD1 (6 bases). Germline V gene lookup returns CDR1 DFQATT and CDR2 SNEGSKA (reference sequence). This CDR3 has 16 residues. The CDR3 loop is CSARESWGPGTWELFF. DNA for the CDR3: TGCAGTGCTAGAGAATCTTGGGGGCCGGGCACCTGGGAGCTGTTTTTT.

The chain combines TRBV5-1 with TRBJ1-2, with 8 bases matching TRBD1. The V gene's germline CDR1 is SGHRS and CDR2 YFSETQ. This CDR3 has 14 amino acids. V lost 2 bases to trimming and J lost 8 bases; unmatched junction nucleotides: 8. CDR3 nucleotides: TGCGCCAGCAGCTTCAAGACAGGGGCGGCGGGCTACACCTTC. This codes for CASSFKTGAAGYTF.

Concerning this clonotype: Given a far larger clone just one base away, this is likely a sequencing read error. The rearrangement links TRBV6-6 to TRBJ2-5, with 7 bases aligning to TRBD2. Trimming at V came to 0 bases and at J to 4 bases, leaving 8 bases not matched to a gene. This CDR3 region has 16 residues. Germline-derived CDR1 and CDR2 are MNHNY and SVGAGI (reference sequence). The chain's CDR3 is CASSYSAGDCRETQYF. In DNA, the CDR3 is TGTGCCAGCAGTTACTCGGCGGGAGATTGTAGAGAGACCCAGTACTTC.

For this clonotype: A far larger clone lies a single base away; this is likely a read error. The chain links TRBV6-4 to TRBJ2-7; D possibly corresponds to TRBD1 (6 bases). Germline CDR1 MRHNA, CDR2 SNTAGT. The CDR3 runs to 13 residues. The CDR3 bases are TGTGACAGCAGTTATGGACAGACCTACGAGCAGTACTTC. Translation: CDSSYGQTYEQYF.

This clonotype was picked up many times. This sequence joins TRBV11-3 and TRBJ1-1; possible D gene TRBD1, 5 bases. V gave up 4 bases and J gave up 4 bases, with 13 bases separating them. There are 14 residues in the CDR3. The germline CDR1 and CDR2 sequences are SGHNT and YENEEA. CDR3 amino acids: CASSSRTTGTEAFF. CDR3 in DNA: TGTGCCAGCAGCTCACGGACAACTGGCACTGAAGCTTTCTTT.

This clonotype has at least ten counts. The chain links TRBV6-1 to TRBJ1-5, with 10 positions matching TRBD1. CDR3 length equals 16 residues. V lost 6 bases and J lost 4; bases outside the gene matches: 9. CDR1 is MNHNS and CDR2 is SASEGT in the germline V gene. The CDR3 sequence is CASSTTGTGENQPQHF. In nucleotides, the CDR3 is TGTGCCAGCAGCACCACCGGGACAGGGGAGAATCAGCCCCAGCATTTT.

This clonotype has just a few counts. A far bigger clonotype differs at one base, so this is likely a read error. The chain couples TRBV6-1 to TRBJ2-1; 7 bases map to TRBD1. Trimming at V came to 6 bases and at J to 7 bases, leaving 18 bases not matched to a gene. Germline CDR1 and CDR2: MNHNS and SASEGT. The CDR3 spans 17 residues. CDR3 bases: TGTGCCAGCAGCTACCCGCGACTTCCGGGACAGTCGAATGAGCAGTTCTTC. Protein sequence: CASSYPRLPGQSNEQFF.

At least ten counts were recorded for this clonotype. CDR3 residues: CASSLGTDYGYTF. For the CDR3, the DNA is TGTGCCAGCAGTCTTGGGACAGACTATGGCTACACCTTC. The chain carries TRBV7-6 and TRBJ1-2; TRBD1 aligns across 7 bases. This CDR3 spans 13 amino acids. From germline, CDR1 is SGHVS and CDR2 FNYEAQ. The V segment lost 6 bases and the J segment 3 bases; nucleotides outside the gene matches: 4.

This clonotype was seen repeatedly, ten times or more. In DNA form, the CDR3 reads TGTGCCAGCAACCGGGACAGAAATCAGCCCCAGCATTTT. Protein: CASNRDRNQPQHF. J is TRBJ1-5 and V is TRBV28, with 7 positions matching TRBD1. The trim removed 7 bases at V and 4 bases at J, leaving 4 bases unmatched. The CDR3 loop spans 13 amino acids. Germline V lookup: CDR1 MDHEN, CDR2 SYDVKM.

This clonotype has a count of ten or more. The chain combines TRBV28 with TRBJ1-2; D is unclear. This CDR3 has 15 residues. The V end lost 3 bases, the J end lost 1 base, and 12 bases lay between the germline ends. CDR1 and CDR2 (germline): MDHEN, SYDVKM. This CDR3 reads CASSLSAEVNYGYTF. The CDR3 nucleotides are TGTGCCAGCAGTTTGTCGGCGGAGGTTAACTATGGCTACACCTTC.

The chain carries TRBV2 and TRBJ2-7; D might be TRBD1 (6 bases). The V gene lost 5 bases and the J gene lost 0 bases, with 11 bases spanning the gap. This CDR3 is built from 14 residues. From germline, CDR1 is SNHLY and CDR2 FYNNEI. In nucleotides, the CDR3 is TGTGCCAGCAGTCACCGGGACAACTCCTACGAGCAGTACTTC. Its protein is CASSHRDNSYEQYF.

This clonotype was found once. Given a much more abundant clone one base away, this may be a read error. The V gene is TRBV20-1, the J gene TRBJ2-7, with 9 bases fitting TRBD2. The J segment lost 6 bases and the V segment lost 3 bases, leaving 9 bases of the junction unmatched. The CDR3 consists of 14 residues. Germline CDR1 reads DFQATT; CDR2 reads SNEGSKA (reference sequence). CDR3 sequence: CSASALAGLVEQYF. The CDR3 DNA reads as TGCAGTGCTAGTGCTCTAGCGGGACTAGTCGAGCAGTACTTC.

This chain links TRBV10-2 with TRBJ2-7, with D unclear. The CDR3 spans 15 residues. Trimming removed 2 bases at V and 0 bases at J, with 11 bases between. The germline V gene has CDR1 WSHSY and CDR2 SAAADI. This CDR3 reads CASSEGVTFSYEQYF. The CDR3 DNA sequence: TGCGCCAGCAGTGAGGGGGTCACTTTCTCCTACGAGCAGTACTTC.

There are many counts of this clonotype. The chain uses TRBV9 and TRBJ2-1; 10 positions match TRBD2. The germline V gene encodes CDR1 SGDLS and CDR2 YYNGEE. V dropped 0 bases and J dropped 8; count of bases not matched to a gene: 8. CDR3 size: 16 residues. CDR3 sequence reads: CASSVEGGTSVYEQFF. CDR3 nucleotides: TGTGCCAGCAGCGTAGAGGGGGGGACTAGCGTCTATGAGCAGTTCTTC.

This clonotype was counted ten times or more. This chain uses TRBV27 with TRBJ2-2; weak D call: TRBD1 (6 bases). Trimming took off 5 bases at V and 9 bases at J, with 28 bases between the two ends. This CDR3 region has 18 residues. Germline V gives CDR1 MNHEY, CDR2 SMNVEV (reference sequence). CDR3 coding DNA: TGTGCCAGCAGTCTAAAAGCCTTCGGGACACCTGGTTTCTGGGAGCTGTTTTTT. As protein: CASSLKAFGTPGFWELFF.

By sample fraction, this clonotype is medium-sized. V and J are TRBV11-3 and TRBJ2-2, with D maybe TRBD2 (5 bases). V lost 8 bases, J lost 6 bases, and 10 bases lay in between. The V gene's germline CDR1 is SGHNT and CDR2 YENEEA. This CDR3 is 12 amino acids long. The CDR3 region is CASAPRAGELFF. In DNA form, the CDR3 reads TGTGCCAGCGCACCGAGGGCCGGGGAGCTGTTTTTT.

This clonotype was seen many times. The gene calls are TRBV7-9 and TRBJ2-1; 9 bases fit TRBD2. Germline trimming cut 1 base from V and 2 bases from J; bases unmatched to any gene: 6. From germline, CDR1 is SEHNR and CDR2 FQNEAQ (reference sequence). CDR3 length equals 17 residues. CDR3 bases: TGTGCCAGCAGCTTAGGTGGCGGGAGGGGGGCCTACAATGAGCAGTTCTTC. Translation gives CASSLGGGRGAYNEQFF.

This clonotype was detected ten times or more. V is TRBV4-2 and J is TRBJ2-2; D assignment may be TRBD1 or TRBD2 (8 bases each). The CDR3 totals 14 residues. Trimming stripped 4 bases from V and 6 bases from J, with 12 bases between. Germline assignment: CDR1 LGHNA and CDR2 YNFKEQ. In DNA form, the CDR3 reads TGTGCCAGCAGCCTAGCGGGACAGGCCGGGGAGCTGTTTTTT. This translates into CASSLAGQAGELFF.

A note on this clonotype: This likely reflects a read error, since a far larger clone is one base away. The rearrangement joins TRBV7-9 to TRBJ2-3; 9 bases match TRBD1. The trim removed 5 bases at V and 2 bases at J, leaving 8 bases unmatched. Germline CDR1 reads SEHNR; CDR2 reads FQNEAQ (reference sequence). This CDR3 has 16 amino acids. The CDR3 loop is CASSVLGQGFTDTQYF. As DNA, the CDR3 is TGTGCCAGCAGCGTCCTTGGACAGGGGTTCACAGATACGCAGTATTTT.

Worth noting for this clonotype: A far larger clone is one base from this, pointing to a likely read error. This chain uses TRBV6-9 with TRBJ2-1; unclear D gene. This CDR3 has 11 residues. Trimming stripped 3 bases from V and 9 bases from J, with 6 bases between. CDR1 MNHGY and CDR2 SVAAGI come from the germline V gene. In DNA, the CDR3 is TGTGCCAGCAGTTACTCCGTTGAGCAGTTCTTC. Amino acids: CASSYSVEQFF.

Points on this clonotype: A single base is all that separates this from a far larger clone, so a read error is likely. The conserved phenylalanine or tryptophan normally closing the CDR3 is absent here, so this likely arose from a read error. CDR3 DNA sequence: TGTGCCAGCAGTTCCCTCCGGGTAGCGGGAACCAAGGACAAAGAGACCCAGTACTAC. Its protein product is CASSSLRVAGTKDKETQYY. V usage is TRBV27 and J usage is TRBJ2-5, with 8 bases aligning to TRBD2. The CDR3 sequence is 19 residues long. The V gene's germline CDR1 is MNHEY and CDR2 SMNVEV (reference sequence). The ends lost 4 bases at V and 3 bases at J; junction bases unmatched: 19.

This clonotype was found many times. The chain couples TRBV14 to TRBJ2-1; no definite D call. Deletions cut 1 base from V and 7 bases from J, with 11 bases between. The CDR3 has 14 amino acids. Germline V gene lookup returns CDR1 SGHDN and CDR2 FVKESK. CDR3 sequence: CASSQVGFRNEQFF. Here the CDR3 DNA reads TGTGCCAGCAGCCAAGTTGGGTTTAGAAATGAGCAGTTCTTC.